This T cell receptor beta chain was recovered during a study of immune evolution from preneoplasia to lung adenocarcinoma. Study-wide background: HLA loss of heterozygosity: 7% AIS, roughly 15% MIA, about 31% ADC, none AAH.

The germline gives CDR1 SGHRS, CDR2 YFSETQ. V lost 4 bases, J lost 8 bases, and 6 bases stayed unmatched. The CDR3 runs to 15 residues. This clone was seen only once. Premalignant or tumor cells were enriched by macro-dissection after pathologic assessment. Repertoires were generated with immunoSEQ multiplex PCR, while TCRdb's copy carries only in-frame clones and drops some. There are about 11,000 clones in the sample; about four fifths occur only once, and under 3.5% lies in the top ten. J is TRBJ2-1 and V is TRBV5-1; TRBD2 matches at 13 bases. Sequenced material: FFPE minimally invasive lung adenocarcinoma tissue. The clonotype comes from an older person with lung adenocarcinoma. The CDR3 loop is CASSPGLAGAYEQFF. The CDR3 DNA is TGCGCCAGCAGCCCCGGACTAGCGGGGGCATATGAGCAGTTCTTC.